This T cell receptor (beta chain) appears in the sequencing data of a study of blood T cell repertoires in COVID-19. Study in general: Sites across the United States, Italy and Spain contributed samples from acute and convalescent COVID-19. From T cells, B-cell-depleted T cells, or PBMCs came the material, which was cDNA or gDNA.

Original methodology: Amplification of reference gene primers was used by the study to estimate nucleated cell counts. The repertoire was sequenced with immunoSEQ multiplex PCR; TCRdb's copy has only in-frame clones and lacks some. The DNA gave D and trimming, while V, J and clone size come from that table. The data show about 62,000 clones, 76% seen once. Unmatched junction bases numbered 12, after V lost 5 bases and J lost 4 bases. CDR1 LGHNT and CDR2 FRNRAP come from the germline V gene. CDR3 length: 16 residues. This TCR was sampled from a woman aged 50 to 60 with active or convalescent COVID-19. The chain combines TRBV12-5 with TRBJ2-7, with 9 nucleotides matching TRBD1. Sample: peripheral blood. CDR3 in amino acids: CASGGVLKTGGYEQYF. CDR3 in DNA: TGTGCTAGTGGTGGCGTACTCAAGACAGGGGGGTACGAGCAGTACTTC.